This is a list of T cell receptor beta chains from one sample in a study of shared clonotypes between healthy human individuals. TCRdb's table, derived via immunoSEQ multiplex PCR, lists solely in-frame clones and lacks some. The sample consists of hundreds of thousands of clones, approximately 96% of them appearing once. Source material: naive CD8+ T cells sorted from blood. The receptors were sampled from a woman aged 25 to 39 in good health. Each CDR3 is given with its conserved first and last residue. A D gene is named only where the DNA matches it firmly. Part of the rows lack a size; the others show once, few, many or a class for expanded clones.

V gene	J gene	D gene	clone size	CDR3 protein	CDR3 DNA
TRBV9	TRBJ2-7	TRBD1	once	CASSSSRDRVYEQYF	TGTGCCAGCAGCTCCAGCCGGGACAGAGTCTACGAGCAGTACTTC
TRBV15	TRBJ1-2	TRBD1	.	CATSRDRGGYGYTF	TGTGCCACCAGCCGGGACAGGGGAGGGTATGGCTACACCTTC
TRBV7-9	TRBJ2-1	.	.	CASRPETGRSYNEQFF	TGTGCCAGCAGACCCGAAACAGGCCGCTCCTACAATGAGCAGTTCTTC
TRBV30	TRBJ2-7	TRBD2	.	CAVDLAALDEQYF	TGTGCCGTAGACCTAGCGGCGCTCGACGAGCAGTACTTC
TRBV7-9	TRBJ2-5	.	.	CAIHVPTQDESQETQYF	TGTGCCATACATGTCCCAACTCAGGACGAGAGTCAAGAGACCCAGTACTTC
TRBV6-6	TRBJ1-2	.	.	CASRGVREVIDYGYTF	TGTGCCAGCAGGGGAGTTCGTGAGGTCATTGACTATGGCTACACCTTC
TRBV5-1	TRBJ2-5	.	.	CASSDTEETQYF	TGCGCCAGCAGCGATACAGAAGAGACCCAGTACTTC
TRBV29-1	TRBJ2-7	.	.	CSVEEDTSYEQYF	TGCAGCGTTGAAGAGGACACCTCCTACGAGCAGTACTTC
TRBV7-8	TRBJ2-5	TRBD1	.	CASSLGGTGGEETQYF	TGTGCCAGCAGCTTAGGAGGGACAGGGGGCGAGGAGACCCAGTACTTC
TRBV7-9	TRBJ2-7	TRBD1	.	CASSLGTGGTYEQYF	TGTGCCAGCAGTTTAGGGACAGGGGGAACCTACGAGCAGTACTTC
TRBV7-9	TRBJ2-3	.	.	CASSVKSLDTQYF	TGTGCCAGCAGCGTGAAGAGTTTAGATACGCAGTATTTT
TRBV7-6	TRBJ2-3	.	.	CASSYGEDTQYF	TGTGCCAGCAGCTATGGGGAGGATACGCAGTATTTT
TRBV25-1	TRBJ1-2	.	.	CASSVQIRGGYTF	TGTGCCAGCAGTGTACAGATTCGCGGTGGCTACACCTTC
TRBV13	TRBJ2-3	TRBD1	.	CASSLDRGGTDTQYF	TGTGCCAGCAGCCTCGACAGGGGGGGCACAGATACGCAGTATTTT
TRBV5-6	TRBJ2-7	TRBD2	.	CASSLTSGSYEQYF	TGTGCCAGCAGCTTAACTAGCGGATCCTACGAGCAGTACTTC
TRBV5-1	TRBJ2-7	TRBD2	.	CASSLIGLADEQYF	TGCGCCAGCAGCCTGATAGGACTAGCTGACGAGCAGTACTTC
TRBV29-1	TRBJ2-7	.	.	CSVEGHKGRVGNEQYF	TGCAGCGTTGAGGGACATAAGGGGAGAGTCGGGAACGAGCAGTACTTC
TRBV30	TRBJ2-2	TRBD2	.	CAWGWGGTGELFF	TGTGCCTGGGGGTGGGGAGGGACCGGGGAGCTGTTTTTT
TRBV10-3	TRBJ1-2	.	.	CAIRAAGRSGGYTF	TGTGCCATCAGGGCCGCGGGGCGCTCGGGTGGCTACACCTTC
TRBV6-1	TRBJ2-7	.	.	CASGQGGYEQYF	TGTGCCAGCGGGCAGGGGGGCTACGAGCAGTACTTC
TRBV28	TRBJ2-7	.	.	CASSSLYEQYF	TGTGCCAGCAGTTCCCTATACGAGCAGTACTTC
TRBV7-7	TRBJ2-5	.	.	CASSFRAFETQYF	TGTGCCAGCAGCTTTAGGGCTTTTGAGACCCAGTACTTC
TRBV4-1	TRBJ2-5	.	.	CASSQVGVGANQETQYF	TGCGCCAGCAGCCAAGTTGGGGTAGGAGCTAACCAAGAGACCCAGTACTTC
TRBV4-1	TRBJ1-2	.	.	CASSQGAERVPYGYTF	TGCGCCAGCAGCCAAGGTGCGGAAAGGGTACCCTATGGCTACACCTTC
TRBV27	TRBJ1-2	.	.	CASSSYNGRAVYGYTF	TGTGCCAGCAGTTCTTATAATGGCAGGGCGGTCTATGGCTACACCTTC
TRBV28	TRBJ2-7	.	.	CASSSPGTNYEQYF	TGTGCCAGCAGTTCCCCGGGGACAAACTACGAGCAGTACTTC
TRBV5-4	TRBJ2-1	.	.	CASSPPGNNEQFF	TGTGCCAGCAGCCCTCCGGGAAACAATGAGCAGTTCTTC
TRBV7-9	TRBJ1-2	TRBD1	.	CASSLGQGWDYGYTF	TGTGCCAGCAGCCTCGGACAGGGTTGGGATTATGGCTACACCTTC
TRBV2	TRBJ2-1	TRBD2	.	CASSEFGTSGREGFF	TGTGCCAGCAGTGAATTCGGGACTAGCGGGAGAGAGGGGTTCTTC
TRBV25-1	TRBJ1-2	.	.	CASSDGTPGGYGYTF	TGTGCCAGCAGTGATGGGACCCCGGGGGGCTATGGCTACACCTTC
TRBV19	TRBJ2-5	.	.	CASSMVVGETQYF	TGTGCCAGTAGTATGGTGGTGGGAGAGACCCAGTACTTC
TRBV2	TRBJ2-1	.	.	CASSSTRGQIHNEQFF	TGTGCCAGCAGTTCGACTAGGGGGCAGATACACAATGAGCAGTTCTTC
TRBV27	TRBJ2-5	TRBD1	.	CASSLNQGAWGETQYF	TGTGCCAGCAGTTTAAACCAGGGGGCTTGGGGAGAGACCCAGTACTTC
TRBV7-9	TRBJ1-5	.	.	CASSFSGTNQPQHF	TGTGCCAGCAGCTTTTCAGGGACCAATCAGCCCCAGCATTTT
TRBV10-2	TRBJ1-5	.	.	CASSESFSYGRNQPQHF	TGCGCCAGCAGTGAGTCATTCAGTTATGGACGCAATCAGCCCCAGCATTTT